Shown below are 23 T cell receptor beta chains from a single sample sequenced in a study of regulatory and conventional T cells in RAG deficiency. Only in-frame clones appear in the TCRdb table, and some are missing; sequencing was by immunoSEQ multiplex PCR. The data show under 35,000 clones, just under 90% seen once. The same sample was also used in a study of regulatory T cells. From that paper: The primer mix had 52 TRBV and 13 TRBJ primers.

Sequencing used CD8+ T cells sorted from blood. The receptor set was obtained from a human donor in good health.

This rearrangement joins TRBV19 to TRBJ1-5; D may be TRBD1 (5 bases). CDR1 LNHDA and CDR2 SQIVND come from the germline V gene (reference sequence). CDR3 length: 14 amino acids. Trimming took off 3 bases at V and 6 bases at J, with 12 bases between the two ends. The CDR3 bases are TGTGCCAGTAGTATTGTGGCAGGGCCTCAGCCCCAGCATTTT. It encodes CASSIVAGPQPQHF.

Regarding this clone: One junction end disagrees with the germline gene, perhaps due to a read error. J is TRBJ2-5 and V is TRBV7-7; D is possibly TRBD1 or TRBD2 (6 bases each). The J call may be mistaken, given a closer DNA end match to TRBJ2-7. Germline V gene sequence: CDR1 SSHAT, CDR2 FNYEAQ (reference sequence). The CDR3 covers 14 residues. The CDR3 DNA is TGTGCTAGCAGCCCCGGCTGGGGGGCAGACGAGCAGTACTTC. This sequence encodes CASSPGWGADEQYF.

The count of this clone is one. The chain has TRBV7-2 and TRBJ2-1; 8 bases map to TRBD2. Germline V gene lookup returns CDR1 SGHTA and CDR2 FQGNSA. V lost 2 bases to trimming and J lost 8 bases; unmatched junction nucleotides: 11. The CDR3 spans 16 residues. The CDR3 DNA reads TGTGCCAGCAGCTTAAGCCCCGGGGGGGCCAGCCATGAGCAGTTCTTC. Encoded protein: CASSLSPGGASHEQFF.

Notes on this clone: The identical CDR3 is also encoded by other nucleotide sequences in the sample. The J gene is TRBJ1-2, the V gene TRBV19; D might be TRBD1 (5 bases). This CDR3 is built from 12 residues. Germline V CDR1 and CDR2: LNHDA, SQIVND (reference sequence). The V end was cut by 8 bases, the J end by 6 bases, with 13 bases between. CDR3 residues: CASGGGGDGYTF. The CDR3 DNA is TGTGCCAGTGGCGGGGGGGGAGATGGCTACACCTTC.

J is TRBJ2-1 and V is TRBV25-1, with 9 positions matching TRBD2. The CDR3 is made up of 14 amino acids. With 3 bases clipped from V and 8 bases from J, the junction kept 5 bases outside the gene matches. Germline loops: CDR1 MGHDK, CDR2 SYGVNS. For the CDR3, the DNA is TGTGCCAGCAGTGATAGCGGGAGTTCGCATGAGCAGTTCTTC. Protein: CASSDSGSSHEQFF. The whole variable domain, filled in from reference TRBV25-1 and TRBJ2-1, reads EADIYQTPRYLVIGTGKKITLECSQTMGHDKMYWYQQDPGMELHLIHYSYGVNSTEKGDLSSESTVSRIRTEHFPLTLESARPSHTSQYLCASSDSGSSHEQFFGPGTRLTVL.

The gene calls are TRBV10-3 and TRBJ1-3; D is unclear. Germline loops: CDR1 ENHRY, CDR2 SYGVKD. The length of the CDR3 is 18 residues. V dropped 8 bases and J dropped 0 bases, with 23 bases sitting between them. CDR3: CAIRDNQPSELSGNTIYF. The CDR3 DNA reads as TGTGCCATCCGGGATAACCAACCGTCGGAGCTCTCTGGAAACACCATATATTTT.

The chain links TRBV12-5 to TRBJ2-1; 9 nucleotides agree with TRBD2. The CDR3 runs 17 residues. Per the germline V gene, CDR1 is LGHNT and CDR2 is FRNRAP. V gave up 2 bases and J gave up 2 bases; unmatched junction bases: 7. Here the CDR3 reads CASGLTVAGATYNEQFF. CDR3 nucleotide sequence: TGTGCTAGTGGTTTGACAGTAGCGGGGGCCACCTACAATGAGCAGTTCTTC.

The CDR3: CASRSLATGIDTQYF. CDR3 bases: TGTGCAAGTCGCTCACTAGCTACGGGGATAGATACGCAGTATTTT. The chain has TRBV12-2 and TRBJ2-3; no DNA check was done on the table's D call, TRBD2. TRBV12-2 is termed a pseudogene. The CDR3 loop spans 15 amino acids.

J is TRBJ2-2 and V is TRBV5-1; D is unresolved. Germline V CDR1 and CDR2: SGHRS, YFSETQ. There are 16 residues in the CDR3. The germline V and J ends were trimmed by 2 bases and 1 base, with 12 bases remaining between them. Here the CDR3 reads CASSFVPAENTGELFF. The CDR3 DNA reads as TGCGCCAGCAGCTTTGTCCCTGCGGAGAACACCGGGGAGCTGTTTTTT.

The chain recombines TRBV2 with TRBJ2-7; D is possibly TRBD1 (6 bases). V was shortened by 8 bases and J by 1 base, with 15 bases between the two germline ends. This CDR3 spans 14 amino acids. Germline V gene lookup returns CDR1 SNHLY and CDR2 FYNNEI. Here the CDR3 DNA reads TGTGCCAGCCTTAATGACCAGGGGTCCTACGAGCAGTACTTC. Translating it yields CASLNDQGSYEQYF.

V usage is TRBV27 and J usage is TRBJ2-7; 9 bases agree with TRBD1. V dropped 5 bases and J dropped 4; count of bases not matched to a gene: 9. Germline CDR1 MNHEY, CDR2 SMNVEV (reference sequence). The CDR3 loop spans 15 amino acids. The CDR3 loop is CASSQGTGLQYEQYF. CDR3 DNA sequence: TGTGCCAGCAGTCAAGGGACAGGGCTTCAGTACGAGCAGTACTTC.

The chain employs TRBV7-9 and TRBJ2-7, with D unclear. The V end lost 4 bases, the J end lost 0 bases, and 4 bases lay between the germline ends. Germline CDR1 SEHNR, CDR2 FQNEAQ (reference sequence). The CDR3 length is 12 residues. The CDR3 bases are TGTGCCAGCAGCTCAAGCTCCTACGAGCAGTACTTC. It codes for CASSSSSYEQYF.

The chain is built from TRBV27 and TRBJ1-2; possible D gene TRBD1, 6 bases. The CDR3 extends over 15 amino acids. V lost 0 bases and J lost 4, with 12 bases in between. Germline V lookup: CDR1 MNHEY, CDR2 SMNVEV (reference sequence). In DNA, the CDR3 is TGTGCCAGCAGTTTATCAACTCAGGGGTCCTATGGCTACACCTTC. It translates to CASSLSTQGSYGYTF.

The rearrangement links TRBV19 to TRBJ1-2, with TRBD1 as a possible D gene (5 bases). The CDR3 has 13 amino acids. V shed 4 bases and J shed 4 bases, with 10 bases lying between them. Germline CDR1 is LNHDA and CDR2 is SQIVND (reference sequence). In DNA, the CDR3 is TGTGCCAGTAGTAAAGGAGGGACCTATGGCTACACCTTC. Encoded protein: CASSKGGTYGYTF.

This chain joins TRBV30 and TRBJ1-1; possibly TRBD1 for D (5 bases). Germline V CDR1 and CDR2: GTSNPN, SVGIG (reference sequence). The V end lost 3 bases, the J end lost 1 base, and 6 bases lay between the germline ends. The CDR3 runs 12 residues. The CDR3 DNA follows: TGTGCCTGGAGGGGGGGGAACACTGAAGCTTTCTTT. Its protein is CAWRGGNTEAFF. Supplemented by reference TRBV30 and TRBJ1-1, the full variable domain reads SQTIHQWPATLVQPVGSPLSLECTVEGTSNPNLYWYRQAAGRGLQLLFYSVGIGQISSEVPQNLSASRPQDRQFILSSKKLLLSDSGFYLCAWRGGNTEAFFGQGTRLTVV.

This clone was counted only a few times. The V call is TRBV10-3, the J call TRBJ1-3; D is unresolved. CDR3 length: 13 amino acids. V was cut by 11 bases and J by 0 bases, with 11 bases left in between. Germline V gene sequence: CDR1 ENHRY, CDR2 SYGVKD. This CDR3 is CAASQDSGNTIYF. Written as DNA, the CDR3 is TGTGCCGCGTCTCAAGACTCTGGAAACACCATATATTTT.

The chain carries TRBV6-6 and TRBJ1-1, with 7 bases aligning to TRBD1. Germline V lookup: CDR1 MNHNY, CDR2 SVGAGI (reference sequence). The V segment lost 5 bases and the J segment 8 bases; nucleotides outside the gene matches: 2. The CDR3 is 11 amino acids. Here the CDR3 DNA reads TGTGCCAGCAGTCGGGACAGAGAAGCTTTCTTT. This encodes CASSRDREAFF.

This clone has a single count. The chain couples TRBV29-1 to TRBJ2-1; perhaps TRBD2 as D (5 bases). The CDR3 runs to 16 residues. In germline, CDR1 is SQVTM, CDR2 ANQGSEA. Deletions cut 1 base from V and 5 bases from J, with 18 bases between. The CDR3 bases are TGCAGCGTTGAAGGGGTAGTCTGGGAGCCGAACAATGAGCAGTTCTTC. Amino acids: CSVEGVVWEPNNEQFF.

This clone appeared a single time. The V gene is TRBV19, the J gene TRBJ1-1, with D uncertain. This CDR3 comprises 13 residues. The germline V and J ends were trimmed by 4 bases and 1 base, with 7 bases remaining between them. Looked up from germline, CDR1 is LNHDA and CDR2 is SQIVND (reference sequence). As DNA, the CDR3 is TGTGCCAGTAGTAGGGTGGAGAACACTGAAGCTTTCTTT. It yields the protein CASSRVENTEAFF. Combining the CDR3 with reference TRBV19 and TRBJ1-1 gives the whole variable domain DGGITQSPKYLFRKEGQNVTLSCEQNLNHDAMYWYRQDPGQGLRLIYYSQIVNDFQKGDIAEGYSVSREKKESFPLTVTSAQKNPTAFYLCASSRVENTEAFFGQGTRLTVV.

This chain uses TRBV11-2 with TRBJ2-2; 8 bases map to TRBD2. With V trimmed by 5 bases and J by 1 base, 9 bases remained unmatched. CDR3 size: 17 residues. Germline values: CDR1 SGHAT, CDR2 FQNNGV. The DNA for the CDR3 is TGTGCCAGCAGCCACCCCTATGCGGGGGGGAACACCGGGGAGCTGTTTTTT. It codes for CASSHPYAGGNTGELFF.

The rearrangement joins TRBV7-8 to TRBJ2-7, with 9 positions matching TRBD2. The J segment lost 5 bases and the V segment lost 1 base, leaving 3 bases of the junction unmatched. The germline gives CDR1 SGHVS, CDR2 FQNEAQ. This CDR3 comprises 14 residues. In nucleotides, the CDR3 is TGTGCCAGCAGCTTAGGACTAGCGGTACACGAGCAGTACTTC. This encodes CASSLGLAVHEQYF.

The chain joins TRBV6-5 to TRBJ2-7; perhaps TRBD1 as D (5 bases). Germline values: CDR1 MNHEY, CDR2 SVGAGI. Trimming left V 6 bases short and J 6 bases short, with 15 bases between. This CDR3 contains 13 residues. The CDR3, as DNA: TGTGCCAGCAGAGAACAGGTTTTGGGCGAGCAGTACTTC. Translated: CASREQVLGEQYF.

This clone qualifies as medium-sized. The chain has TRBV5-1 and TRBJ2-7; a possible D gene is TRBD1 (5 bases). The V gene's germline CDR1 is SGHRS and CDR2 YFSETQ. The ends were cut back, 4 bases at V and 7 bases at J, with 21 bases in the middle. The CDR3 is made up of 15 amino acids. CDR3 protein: CASSPRSQGMEEQYF. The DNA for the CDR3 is TGCGCCAGCAGCCCTAGGTCCCAGGGCATGGAGGAGCAGTACTTC.